What follows describes a single TCR beta chain. Its specificity is not known. The sample is drawn from a study of PD-1 blockade in mismatch repair-deficient tumors. Study results and caveats: Tumor-resident clones, often undetectable pretreatment in blood, expanded then contracted after pembrolizumab.

TCRdb's table, derived via immunoSEQ multiplex PCR, lists solely in-frame clones and lacks some. The table has about 25,000 clones, 84% seen once. Every patient had mismatch repair deficiency by PCR or immunohistochemistry. CDR1 is MNHNS and CDR2 is SASEGT in the germline V gene. V lost 4 bases to trimming and J lost 3 bases; unmatched junction nucleotides: 8. The CDR3 extends over 16 amino acids. The sequence was collected from an adult with mismatch repair-deficient cancer. This chain connects TRBV6-1 to TRBJ2-1; 8 bases agree with TRBD1. Sample: PBMCs, taken before pembrolizumab treatment. In DNA form, the CDR3 reads TGTGCCAGCAGTGCAGCCGGGACAGGAATCTACAATGAGCAGTTCTTC. Translation gives CASSAAGTGIYNEQFF.